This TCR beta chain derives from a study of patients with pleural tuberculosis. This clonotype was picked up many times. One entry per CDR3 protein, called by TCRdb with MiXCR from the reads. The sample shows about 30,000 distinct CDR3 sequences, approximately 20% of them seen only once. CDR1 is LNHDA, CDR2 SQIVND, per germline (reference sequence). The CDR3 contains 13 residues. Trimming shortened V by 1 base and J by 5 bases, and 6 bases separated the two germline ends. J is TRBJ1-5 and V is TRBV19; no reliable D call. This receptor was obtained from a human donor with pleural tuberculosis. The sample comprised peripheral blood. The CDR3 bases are TGTGCCAGTAGTATAGCGGTCCATCAGCCCCAGCATTTT. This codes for CASSIAVHQPQHF. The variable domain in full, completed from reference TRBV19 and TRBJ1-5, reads DGGITQSPKYLFRKEGQNVTLSCEQNLNHDAMYWYRQDPGQGLRLIYYSQIVNDFQKGDIAEGYSVSREKKESFPLTVTSAQKNPTAFYLCASSIAVHQPQHFGDGTRLSIL.